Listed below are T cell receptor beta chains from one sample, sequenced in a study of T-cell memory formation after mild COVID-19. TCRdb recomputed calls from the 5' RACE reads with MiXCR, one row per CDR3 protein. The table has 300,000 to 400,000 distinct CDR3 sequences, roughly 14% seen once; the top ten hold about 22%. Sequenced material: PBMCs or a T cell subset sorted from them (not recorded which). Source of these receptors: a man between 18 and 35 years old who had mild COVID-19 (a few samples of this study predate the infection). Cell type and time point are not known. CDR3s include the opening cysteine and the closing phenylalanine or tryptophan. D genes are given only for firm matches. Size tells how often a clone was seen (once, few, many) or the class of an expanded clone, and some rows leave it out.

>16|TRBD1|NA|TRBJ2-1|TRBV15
TGTGCCACCAGCAGAGTAAGACAGGGACGGAACAATGAGCAGTTCTTC
CATSRVRQGRNNEQFF
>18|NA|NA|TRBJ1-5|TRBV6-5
TGTGCCAGCAGTTACAGAGCCCCCGGAGGGTATAGCAATCAGCCCCAGCATTTT
CASSYRAPGGYSNQPQHF
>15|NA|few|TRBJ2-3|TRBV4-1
TGCGCCAGCAGCCAAGGTGTTACGGGGAGAGATACGCAGTATTTT
CASSQGVTGRDTQYF
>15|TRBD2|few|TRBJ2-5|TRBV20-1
TGCAGTGCTAGAGGGGCTAGCGGACTCGAAGAGACCCAGTACTTC
CSARGASGLEETQYF
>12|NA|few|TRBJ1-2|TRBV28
TGTGCCAGCAGTCCGCTTTACTATGGCTACACCTTC
CASSPLYYGYTF
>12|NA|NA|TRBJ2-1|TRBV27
TGTGCCAGCAGTTCGGGGGTGAGTGAGCAGTTCTTC
CASSSGVSEQFF
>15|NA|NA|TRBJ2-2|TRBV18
TGTGCCAGCTCACCTCTGGGGACGAACACCGGGGAGCTGTTTTTT
CASSPLGTNTGELFF
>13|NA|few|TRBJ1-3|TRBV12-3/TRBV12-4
TGTGCCAGCAGTTTTCAGGTCGGAAACACCATATATTTT
CASSFQVGNTIYF
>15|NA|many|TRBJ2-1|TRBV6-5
TGCGCCAGCAGTCAGGGGCGGGGGAGCTACAATGAGCAGTTCTTC
CASSQGRGSYNEQFF
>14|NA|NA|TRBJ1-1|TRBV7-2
TGTGCCAGCAGCCCCATAAAAGGGGGCACTGAAGCTTTCTTT
CASSPIKGGTEAFF
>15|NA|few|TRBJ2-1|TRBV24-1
TGTGCCACCAGGGAGGGCAGCCCAGGGGATAATGAGCAGTTCTTC
CATREGSPGDNEQFF
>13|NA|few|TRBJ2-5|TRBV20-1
TGCAGTGCCGTAGAGGGGGTCAGGGAGACCCAGTACTTC
CSAVEGVRETQYF
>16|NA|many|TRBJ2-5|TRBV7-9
TGTGCCAGCAGCCGAAGGAGGGGGCAAAGGCAAGAGACCCAGTACTTC
CASSRRRGQRQETQYF
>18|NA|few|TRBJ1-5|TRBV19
TGTGCCAGTAGTATAGGTGACCTCCTGGGTGAGGGCAATCAGCCCCAGCATTTT
CASSIGDLLGEGNQPQHF
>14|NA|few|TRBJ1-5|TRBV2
TGTGCCAGCAGTCGACATTATAGCAATCAGCCCCAGCATTTT
CASSRHYSNQPQHF
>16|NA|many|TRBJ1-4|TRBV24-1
TGTGCCACCAGTGAGGGAAGCAGGGGTGACGGAGAAAAACTGTTTTTT
CATSEGSRGDGEKLFF
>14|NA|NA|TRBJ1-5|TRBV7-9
TGTGCCAGCAGCCAAACTGCGAGTCCCGAGCCCCAGCATTTT
CASSQTASPEPQHF
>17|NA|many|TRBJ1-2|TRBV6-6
TGTGCCAGCAGTTCCCACCGGGACCTCAGAAGGGACTATGGCTACACCTTC
CASSSHRDLRRDYGYTF